The 13 T cell receptor beta chains given below trace back to one sample, sequenced in a study of blood T cell repertoires in COVID-19. Clones were read by immunoSEQ multiplex PCR, and TCRdb kept only the in-frame ones, dropping some. The sample lists about 320,000 clones, 70% to 90% seen once, with 7.2% in the top ten. Sample: peripheral blood. The receptors were gathered from a human donor in a cohort sampled during active COVID-19.

The rearrangement joins TRBV25-1 to TRBJ2-1, with D maybe TRBD1 (5 bases). CDR1 is MGHDK and CDR2 is SYGVNS in the germline V gene. The V gene lost 10 bases and the J gene lost 10 bases, with 14 bases spanning the gap. This CDR3 is built from 11 residues. Here the CDR3 reads CAIRRGGEQFF. As DNA, the CDR3 is TGTGCCATCAGAAGGGGTGGGGAGCAGTTCTTC.

V is TRBV2 and J is TRBJ1-2; 8 bases are a match to TRBD1. Trimming cost V 8 bases and J 5 bases; bases outside gene matches: 7. The germline CDR1 and CDR2 sequences are SNHLY and FYNNEI. The CDR3 is 13 residues long. The CDR3 coding sequence is TGTGCCAGCTCACAGGGGGGGATTTATGGCTACACCTTC. It translates to CASSQGGIYGYTF.

V usage is TRBV4-1 and J usage is TRBJ2-1, with a tentative D call TRBD2 (7 bases). Germline CDR1 MGHRA, CDR2 YSYEKL. Trimming pared 4 bases from V and 7 bases from J, leaving 17 bases between. The CDR3 contains 15 residues. CDR3 bases: TGCGCCAGCAGCCCGCTTTCGGGGGGCAGGAATGAGCAGTTCTTC. Amino acids: CASSPLSGGRNEQFF.

This clone was observed once. The V gene is TRBV19, the J gene TRBJ2-3; 12 positions agree with TRBD2. CDR1 and CDR2 from the germline V gene are LNHDA and SQIVND (reference sequence). The CDR3 is 17 residues long. The V segment lost 6 bases and the J segment 4 bases; nucleotides outside the gene matches: 11. In nucleotides, the CDR3 is TGTGCCAGTAGCCGACTGACTAGCGGGGGTAGGGCAGATACGCAGTATTTT. Translation gives CASSRLTSGGRADTQYF.

CDR3 in DNA: TGTGCCAGCAGCTTAGGGGGACAGGCTGGGAGTGGCTACACCTTC. It codes for CASSLGGQAGSGYTF. The chain uses TRBV7-9 and TRBJ1-2; 8 bases line up with TRBD1. V gave up 1 base and J gave up 7 bases; unmatched junction bases: 8. This CDR3 is 15 amino acids long. The germline CDR1 and CDR2 sequences are SEHNR and FQNEAQ (reference sequence).

This sequence joins TRBV5-1 and TRBJ2-4; D is undetermined. CDR1 is SGHRS and CDR2 is YFSETQ in the germline V gene. The CDR3 extends over 16 amino acids. Between the trimmed V and J ends, which lost 0 bases and 2 bases, there was a span of 12 bases. DNA for the CDR3: TGCGCCAGCAGCTTGGGGAGCTTAAAGTCCAAAAACATTCAGTACTTC. Translated, it gives CASSLGSLKSKNIQYF.

The chain couples TRBV30 to TRBJ1-5; D gene uncertain. Deletions cut 0 bases from V and 7 bases from J, with 10 bases between. The CDR3 contains 13 residues. CDR1 is GTSNPN, CDR2 SVGIG, per germline (reference sequence). CDR3 DNA sequence: TGTGCCTGGAGTGTACTAGAGGGACAGCCCCAGCATTTT. Protein sequence: CAWSVLEGQPQHF.

This clone appeared a single time. This chain connects TRBV18 to TRBJ2-2; perhaps TRBD1 as D (6 bases). V was clipped by 6 bases and J by 0 bases, with 17 bases between them. In germline, CDR1 is KGHSH, CDR2 LQKENI. This CDR3 spans 17 amino acids. The DNA for the CDR3 is TGTGCCAGCTCTCCAATACAGGGAAACGCGAACACCGGGGAGCTGTTTTTT. It is translated as CASSPIQGNANTGELFF. Based on the CDR3 plus reference TRBV18 and TRBJ2-2, the full variable domain is NAGVMQNPRHLVRRRGQEARLRCSPMKGHSHVYWYRQLPEEGLKFMVYLQKENIIDESGMPKERFSAEFPKEGPSILRIQQVVRGDSAAYFCASSPIQGNANTGELFFGEGSRLTVL.

The rearrangement uses TRBV6-4 and TRBJ2-2; 7 nucleotides line up with TRBD2. J was trimmed by 3 bases and V by 6 bases; bases with no gene match: 4. CDR3 length: 14 amino acids. Germline assignment: CDR1 MRHNA and CDR2 SNTAGT. In nucleotides, the CDR3 is TGTGCCAGCAGGACCCGGGGGGACACCGGGGAGCTGTTTTTT. Its protein is CASRTRGDTGELFF.

The V call is TRBV27, the J call TRBJ1-5; perhaps TRBD1 as D (5 bases). The V gene lost 1 base and the J gene lost 2 bases, with 12 bases spanning the gap. Germline V gene lookup returns CDR1 MNHEY and CDR2 SMNVEV (reference sequence). The CDR3 is made up of 16 amino acids. The CDR3 sequence is CASSLWGGGGNQPQHF. The CDR3 DNA is TGTGCCAGCAGTTTATGGGGGGGAGGGGGCAATCAGCCCCAGCATTTT.

This chain links TRBV2 with TRBJ1-1; no firm D call. Germline V CDR1 and CDR2: SNHLY, FYNNEI. The CDR3 length is 14 residues. Trimming pared 6 bases from V and 1 base from J, leaving 12 bases between. The CDR3 spells CASSLTSTNTEAFF. In DNA form, the CDR3 reads TGTGCCAGCAGCCTAACCTCCACGAACACTGAAGCTTTCTTT.

This chain links TRBV7-8 with TRBJ1-2; D is undetermined. Germline assignment: CDR1 SGHVS and CDR2 FQNEAQ. Trimming removed 11 bases at V and 8 bases at J, with 27 bases between. The length of the CDR3 is 15 residues. The CDR3 loop is CAGEKAIYGWEGYTF. CDR3 in DNA: TGTGCCGGCGAGAAGGCTATCTATGGCTGGGAGGGCTACACCTTC.

This clone has a handful of counts. The chain uses TRBV6-5 and TRBJ1-1; unclear D gene. V lost 6 bases and J lost 1, with 9 bases in between. CDR1 MNHEY and CDR2 SVGAGI come from the germline V gene. The CDR3 length is 13 residues. The CDR3 sequence is CASRIDANTEAFF. CDR3 DNA sequence: TGTGCCAGCAGGATAGATGCGAACACTGAAGCTTTCTTT.